This T cell receptor (beta chain) was found in a study of T cell changes during pregnancy in multiple sclerosis. This table comes from immunoSEQ multiplex PCR, and its TCRdb copy is limited to in-frame clones, with some not included. Seen here are fewer than 70,000 clones, approximately 92% observed once, and the top ten hold approximately 2.8%. From germline, CDR1 is SGHNT and CDR2 YYREEE (reference sequence). The ends were cut back, 1 base at V and 2 bases at J, with 10 bases in the middle. This CDR3 is built from 14 residues. V is TRBV5-4 and J is TRBJ2-7; no definite D call. This TCR was recovered from a female donor in good health, enrolled as a control in a pregnancy study. The sequencing here drew on CD8+ T cells from peripheral blood mononuclear cells, taken in the third trimester of pregnancy. The CDR3 nucleotides are TGTGCCAGCAGCTTGCCCGACATAGCCTACGAGCAGTACTTC. Translation: CASSLPDIAYEQYF.